This T cell receptor (beta chain) originates from a study of T cells after posttransplantation cyclophosphamide. Study results and caveats: Later blood repertoires were often dominated by clones from the donor CD8+ memory compartment.

This clone was found a few times. No antigen is known for it. Here immunoSEQ multiplex PCR was the method, and the copy in TCRdb shows in-frame clones only, minus some. The sample contains 25,000 to 35,000 clones, none of them singletons. Per germline, CDR1 MNHEY and CDR2 SVGEGT. CDR3 length equals 17 residues. The V and J ends lost 6 bases and 3 bases, in that order; junction bases with no gene match: 9. The sample consisted of PBMCs. The receptor was isolated from a woman aged 25 to 39 in good health and a related stem cell transplant donor. The chain recombines TRBV6-2 or TRBV6-3 with TRBJ2-1; TRBD2 aligns across 12 bases. In DNA, the CDR3 is TGTGCCAGCAGCGACCTAGCGGGGGGGCGCGGCTACAATGAGCAGTTCTTC. Its protein product is CASSDLAGGRGYNEQFF.